This TCR beta chain was recorded in a study of T cell responses to AZD1222 COVID-19 vaccine. Comments on this clone: Its antigen is currently unknown.

Method: immunoSEQ multiplex PCR; TCRdb's copy keeps in-frame clones and lacks some. The sample lists some 130,000 clones; approximately 92% were seen once. CDR1 and CDR2 (germline): LNHDA, SQIVND (reference sequence). This CDR3 has 14 residues. V shed 7 bases, J shed 9 bases, and the junction held 11 bases outside the gene matches. General study results and limits: Epitopes outside B.1.351 and B.1.1.7 mutated regions reportedly drew nearly half of spike TCRs. Sampling captured repertoires only after the peak T cell response.

The receptor's source is an adult who received the AZD1222 COVID-19 vaccine. The V call is TRBV19, the J call TRBJ2-1, with 8 nucleotides matching TRBD1. Material: peripheral blood, obtained 28 days after the second AZD1222 dose. This chain's CDR3 is CASNADRDTSEQFF. The CDR3 DNA reads as TGTGCCAGTAACGCGGACAGGGACACGAGTGAGCAGTTCTTC.